Shown below are 14 T cell receptor beta chains from a single sample sequenced in a study of blood T cell repertoires in COVID-19. Data came from immunoSEQ multiplex PCR; TCRdb stores just in-frame clones and leaves some out. Seen here are fewer than 90,000 clones, 88% observed once, and the top ten hold more than 1.5%. Sequencing input: peripheral blood. The source of these receptors is a woman aged 80 or older with active or convalescent COVID-19.

The chain links TRBV14 to TRBJ1-3, with D uncertain. The CDR3 spans 11 residues. Trimming removed 1 base at V and 16 bases at J, with 11 bases between. Looked up from germline, CDR1 is SGHDN and CDR2 is FVKESK. The CDR3 DNA reads as TGTGCCAGCAGCCAAGGATTAGTTCTTTATTTT. Its protein is CASSQGLVLYF.

The chain uses TRBV7-2 and TRBJ2-5, with D unclear. Trimming removed 4 bases at V and 4 bases at J, with 7 bases between. Per the germline V gene, CDR1 is SGHTA and CDR2 is FQGNSA. This CDR3 spans 12 amino acids. As DNA, the CDR3 is TGTGCCAGCAGCTCCCCGGGAGAGACCCAGTACTTC. Its translation: CASSSPGETQYF.

The V and J genes are TRBV2 and TRBJ1-5; 7 bases agree with TRBD1. This CDR3 has 14 amino acids. V shed 4 bases, J shed 5 bases, and the junction held 5 bases outside the gene matches. From germline, CDR1 is SNHLY and CDR2 FYNNEI. The CDR3 here is CASSGQGSYQPQHF. In nucleotides, the CDR3 is TGTGCCAGCAGTGGACAGGGAAGTTATCAGCCCCAGCATTTT.

The rearrangement links TRBV7-9 to TRBJ1-2; D gene unclear. Trimming shortened V by 6 bases and J by 8 bases, and 13 bases separated the two germline ends. The CDR3 contains 12 residues. From germline, CDR1 is SEHNR and CDR2 FQNEAQ (reference sequence). The CDR3: CASSSAGDGYTF. The CDR3 DNA reads as TGTGCCAGCAGTTCGGCGGGAGACGGCTACACCTTC.

V and J are TRBV7-2 and TRBJ2-4, with a possible D match to TRBD1 (6 bases). This CDR3 has 15 residues. Between the trimmed V and J ends, which lost 6 bases and 0 bases, there was a span of 12 bases. Germline values: CDR1 SGHTA, CDR2 FQGNSA. The chain's CDR3 is CASRPGDSAKNIQYF. The DNA for the CDR3 is TGTGCCAGCAGACCAGGGGATTCAGCCAAAAACATTCAGTACTTC.

This sequence joins TRBV6-5 and TRBJ1-4; D gene unclear. CDR1 and CDR2 (germline): MNHEY, SVGAGI. CDR3 length: 13 amino acids. V was cut by 2 bases and J by 8 bases, with 9 bases left in between. CDR3 sequence: CASSYDATEKLFF. CDR3 nucleotides: TGTGCCAGCAGTTACGATGCCACAGAAAAACTGTTTTTT.

The J gene is TRBJ2-7, the V gene TRBV6-2 or TRBV6-3; 14 positions match TRBD2. Germline CDR1 and CDR2: MNHEY and SVGEGT. The CDR3 loop spans 15 amino acids. The J segment lost 4 bases and the V segment lost 6 bases, leaving 5 bases of the junction unmatched. CDR3 loop: CASSRGLAGGYEQYF. The CDR3 DNA sequence: TGTGCCAGCAGCCGAGGACTAGCGGGAGGTTACGAGCAGTACTTC.

The V call is TRBV7-2, the J call TRBJ1-5; D not certain. The CDR3 contains 12 residues. Germline CDR1 reads SGHTA; CDR2 reads FQGNSA. V gave up 3 bases and J gave up 4 bases, with 4 bases separating them. The CDR3 DNA reads TGTGCCAGCAGCTTCGGGAATCAGCCCCAGCATTTT. It encodes CASSFGNQPQHF.

The rearrangement joins TRBV4-1 to TRBJ2-3; a possible D gene is TRBD2 (7 bases). Germline V lookup: CDR1 MGHRA, CDR2 YSYEKL. V shed 6 bases and J shed 3 bases, with 16 bases lying between them. The CDR3 length is 15 residues. In DNA form, the CDR3 reads TGCGCCAGCAGGGGTACGGGGGGCGGGACAGATACGCAGTATTTT. Its protein product is CASRGTGGGTDTQYF.

The chain joins TRBV7-9 to TRBJ2-3; no firm D call. V shed 2 bases and J shed 5 bases, with 2 bases lying between them. Germline CDR1 SEHNR, CDR2 FQNEAQ (reference sequence). The CDR3 consists of 11 residues. The CDR3 coding sequence is TGTGCCAGCAGCTTACGAGATACGCAGTATTTT. As protein: CASSLRDTQYF.

The table lists this clone with a count of one. This chain joins TRBV18 and TRBJ2-5; the D gene is possibly TRBD1 (6 bases). This CDR3 contains 15 residues. The V end was cut by 4 bases, the J end by 2 bases, with 14 bases between. Germline V lookup: CDR1 KGHSH, CDR2 LQKENI. The CDR3 DNA follows: TGTGCCAGCTCACTGACTTGGGACATTCAAGAGACCCAGTACTTC. Protein sequence: CASSLTWDIQETQYF.

This clone came up once. The chain links TRBV3-1 (or the pseudogene TRBV3-2) to TRBJ2-3, with 7 positions matching TRBD2. CDR1 is LGHDT and CDR2 is YNNKEL in the germline V gene (reference sequence). The CDR3 contains 17 residues. V lost 6 bases to trimming and J lost 5 bases; unmatched junction nucleotides: 17. The CDR3 DNA reads as TGTGCCAGCAGTAAAAATGGGGCTAGCGGATCCATAGATACGCAGTATTTT. Its protein is CASSKNGASGSIDTQYF.

The chain recombines TRBV24-1 with TRBJ1-2; the match to TRBD1 covers 10 bases. After removal of 7 bases from V and 0 bases from J, the junction contained 1 base not matched to a gene. This CDR3 contains 14 residues. Germline V gene data show CDR1 as KGHDR and CDR2 as SFDVKD. CDR3: CATRGQGPNYGYTF. In DNA, the CDR3 is TGTGCCACCAGGGGACAGGGGCCTAACTATGGCTACACCTTC.

The chain combines TRBV7-9 with TRBJ2-2, with 14 bases aligning to TRBD2. Germline CDR1 reads SEHNR; CDR2 reads FQNEAQ (reference sequence). Trimming cost V 5 bases and J 1 base; bases outside gene matches: 3. CDR3 size: 17 residues. CDR3 nucleotide sequence: TGTGCCAGCAGCCCTGGGACTAGCGGGGGGAACACCGGGGAGCTGTTTTTT. Translation: CASSPGTSGGNTGELFF.